One sample yielded the 26 T cell receptor beta chains listed below, sequenced in a study of OX40 agonist ivuxolimab in advanced cancers. The data were produced by immunoSEQ multiplex PCR, yet TCRdb's version contains in-frame clones alone and is incomplete. The sample records fewer than 6,000 clones, 60% to 75% being singletons. Source: CD4+ or CD8+ T cells sorted from blood, taken in a trial of the OX40 agonist ivuxolimab. Receptors originate from an adult with an advanced solid tumor such as melanoma, head and neck, liver or kidney cancer.

This clone was observed a few times. This chain joins TRBV7-9 and TRBJ2-7; D is unresolved. This CDR3 comprises 14 residues. Germline CDR1 reads SEHNR; CDR2 reads FQNEAQ (reference sequence). V gave up 1 base and J gave up 3 bases, with 10 bases separating them. The CDR3 here is CASSLGSGIYEQYF. CDR3 DNA sequence: TGTGCCAGCAGCTTAGGTTCAGGAATCTACGAGCAGTACTTC. Supplemented by reference TRBV7-9 and TRBJ2-7, the full variable domain reads DTGVSQNPRHKITKRGQNVTFRCDPISEHNRLYWYRQTLGQGPEFLTYFQNEAQLEKSRLLSDRFSAERPKGSFSTLEIQRTEQGDSAMYLCASSLGSGIYEQYFGPGTRLTVT.

The rearrangement links TRBV7-9 to TRBJ2-1; 7 bases map to TRBD1. Germline V gene lookup returns CDR1 SEHNR and CDR2 FQNEAQ (reference sequence). J lost 9 bases, V lost 7 bases, and 6 bases had no gene match. CDR3 length: 12 amino acids. CDR3 region: CASIEQGREQFF. CDR3 DNA sequence: TGTGCCAGCATCGAACAGGGGCGTGAGCAGTTCTTC.

The chain recombines TRBV5-6 with TRBJ1-1; 8 nucleotides match TRBD1. V lost 0 bases, J lost 4 bases, and 11 bases stayed unmatched. Germline loops: CDR1 SGHDT, CDR2 YYEEEE. The CDR3 sequence is 17 residues long. CDR3 residues: CASSLDGQGPWSTEAFF. In nucleotides, the CDR3 is TGTGCCAGCAGCTTGGACGGACAGGGTCCATGGAGCACTGAAGCTTTCTTT.

The chain employs TRBV6-1 and TRBJ2-3; no clear D. This CDR3 spans 15 amino acids. Germline CDR1 is MNHNS and CDR2 is SASEGT. Trimming removed 2 bases at V and 0 bases at J, with 9 bases between. The CDR3 spells CASSEPQYSTDTQYF. CDR3 nucleotides: TGTGCCAGCAGTGAACCCCAGTACAGCACAGATACGCAGTATTTT.

In its sample, this clone was seen a few times. The chain is built from TRBV11-1 and TRBJ2-5; 11 bases are a match to TRBD2. Trimming at V came to 5 bases and at J to 2 bases, leaving 4 bases not matched to a gene. The CDR3 has 15 residues. The germline V gene encodes CDR1 SGHAT and CDR2 FQDESV (reference sequence). CDR3: CASSEGLAEQETQYF. The CDR3 DNA reads as TGTGCCAGCAGCGAGGGACTAGCGGAACAAGAGACCCAGTACTTC.

This clone has only a few counts. The V gene is TRBV11-2, the J gene TRBJ1-6; TRBD1 matches 9 bases. The CDR3 covers 16 residues. Germline CDR1 SGHAT, CDR2 FQNNGV. Trimming at V came to 1 base and at J to 6 bases, leaving 4 bases not matched to a gene. CDR3 region: CASSLVGDRVNSPLHF. The CDR3 nucleotides are TGTGCCAGCAGCTTAGTAGGGGACAGGGTTAATTCACCCCTCCACTTT.

The chain recombines TRBV30 with TRBJ1-5; the match to TRBD1 covers 7 bases. Germline trimming cut 2 bases from V and 4 bases from J; bases unmatched to any gene: 5. The CDR3 has 14 residues. Looked up from germline, CDR1 is GTSNPN and CDR2 is SVGIG (reference sequence). Written as DNA, the CDR3 is TGTGCCTGGAGTCCGGGACAGCCAAATCAGCCCCAGCATTTT. The encoded protein is CAWSPGQPNQPQHF.

V gene TRBV28 combines with J gene TRBJ1-1, with no clear D. The V gene lost 4 bases and the J gene lost 1 base, with 13 bases spanning the gap. Germline V gene lookup returns CDR1 MDHEN and CDR2 SYDVKM. CDR3 size: 15 residues. The CDR3 nucleotides read TGTGCCAGCAGTTCACCGGGGTCCGGGAACACTGAAGCTTTCTTT. This translates into CASSSPGSGNTEAFF.

V is TRBV7-9 and J is TRBJ1-1; D remains ambiguous. Germline V gene lookup returns CDR1 SEHNR and CDR2 FQNEAQ (reference sequence). The V and J ends lost 3 bases and 1 base respectively, with 3 bases between them. The CDR3 runs 12 residues. The CDR3: CASSLQNTEAFF. The CDR3 bases are TGTGCCAGCAGCTTGCAGAACACTGAAGCTTTCTTT.

This clone came up a few times. The chain is built from TRBV7-9 and TRBJ2-5; D may match TRBD1 or TRBD2 (6 bases each). The CDR3 runs to 13 residues. CDR1 and CDR2 from the germline V gene are SEHNR and FQNEAQ (reference sequence). Trimming left V 7 bases short and J 5 bases short, with 14 bases between. CDR3 residues: CASIPPGAETQYF. The CDR3 DNA reads TGTGCCAGCATCCCCCCGGGGGCGGAGACCCAGTACTTC.

This clone was counted a few times. The rearrangement links TRBV11-1 to TRBJ2-2; 8 positions match TRBD2. J was trimmed by 6 bases and V by 2 bases; bases with no gene match: 5. CDR3 size: 15 residues. The germline CDR1 and CDR2 sequences are SGHAT and FQDESV (reference sequence). The CDR3 nucleotides read TGTGCCAGCAGCTTAACGAATAGCGGGGCCGGGGAGCTGTTTTTT. It yields the protein CASSLTNSGAGELFF.

This chain joins TRBV5-5 and TRBJ2-7; D unresolved. The CDR3 spans 13 residues. Germline V gene data show CDR1 as SGHKS and CDR2 as YYEKEE (reference sequence). V lost 4 bases and J 1 base, leaving 9 bases between the germline ends. CDR3 sequence: CASSVRASYEQYF. CDR3 sequence (DNA): TGTGCCAGCAGCGTCCGGGCTTCCTACGAGCAGTACTTC.

The V call is TRBV9, the J call TRBJ2-7; D possibly corresponds to TRBD1 (5 bases). This CDR3 has 14 residues. V lost 4 bases and J 3 bases, leaving 14 bases between the germline ends. Germline values: CDR1 SGDLS, CDR2 YYNGEE. The CDR3 DNA is TGTGCCAGCAGCCCTCGACAGAACAACTACGAGCAGTACTTC. It encodes CASSPRQNNYEQYF.

The CDR3, as DNA: TGTGCCAGCAGTTCATCACGGAGTAGCAATGAGCAGTTCTTC. Protein product: CASSSSRSSNEQFF. This sequence joins TRBV2 and TRBJ2-1; D is uncertain. Trimming stripped 5 bases from V and 6 bases from J, with 14 bases between. Germline loops: CDR1 SNHLY, CDR2 FYNNEI. The CDR3 consists of 14 residues. Full variable domain (remainder filled in from reference TRBV2 and TRBJ2-1): EPEVTQTPSHQVTQMGQEVILRCVPISNHLYFYWYRQILGQKVEFLVSFYNNEISEKSEIFDDQFSVERPDGSNFTLKIRSTKLEDSAMYFCASSSSRSSNEQFFGPGTRLTVL.

The chain has TRBV9 and TRBJ2-1; D is perhaps TRBD2 (6 bases). The germline V and J ends were trimmed by 3 bases and 6 bases, with 13 bases remaining between them. From germline, CDR1 is SGDLS and CDR2 YYNGEE. CDR3 size: 14 residues. The chain's CDR3 is CASSAGDGGNEQFF. In DNA, the CDR3 is TGTGCCAGCAGCGCCGGAGACGGGGGCAATGAGCAGTTCTTC.

The CDR3: CASSTDGGRSRNTIYF. CDR3 bases: TGCGCCAGCAGCACGGATGGGGGCAGGTCTAGAAACACCATATATTTT. The gene calls are TRBV5-1 and TRBJ1-3; a possible D gene is TRBD1 (6 bases). Looked up from germline, CDR1 is SGHRS and CDR2 is YFSETQ. The CDR3 is 16 residues long. Trimming removed 4 bases from V and 5 bases from J, with 19 bases in between.

The chain has TRBV27 and TRBJ2-1; 12 nucleotides match TRBD1. The germline V gene has CDR1 MNHEY and CDR2 SMNVEV (reference sequence). The CDR3 consists of 15 residues. J gave up 9 bases and V 5 bases, and 8 bases lay outside the gene matches. The CDR3 loop reads CASSLWGQGAVEQFF. In DNA form, the CDR3 reads TGTGCCAGCAGTCTATGGGGACAGGGGGCAGTTGAGCAGTTCTTC.

Comment on this clone: This specimen includes other DNA sequences encoding the same CDR3. V and J are TRBV4-1 and TRBJ2-1; 8 bases fit TRBD2. The trim removed 4 bases at V and 5 bases at J, leaving 7 bases unmatched. This CDR3 has 15 amino acids. CDR1 MGHRA and CDR2 YSYEKL come from the germline V gene. The CDR3 DNA reads as TGCGCCAGCAGCCGAGGGGCGGGAGGTCACAATGAGCAGTTCTTC. This gives the protein CASSRGAGGHNEQFF.

J is TRBJ2-7 and V is TRBV7-9; D not certain. This CDR3 has 14 amino acids. V was cut by 0 bases and J by 3 bases, with 9 bases left in between. Germline-derived CDR1 and CDR2 are SEHNR and FQNEAQ (reference sequence). The CDR3 bases are TGTGCCAGCAGCTTAGCCGGGCAAGTCTACGAGCAGTACTTC. It encodes CASSLAGQVYEQYF.

This chain links TRBV5-1 with TRBJ1-1; perhaps TRBD1 as D (5 bases). The V gene's germline CDR1 is SGHRS and CDR2 YFSETQ. This CDR3 contains 14 residues. Trimming took 4 bases from V and 0 from J, leaving 10 bases between them. Here the CDR3 DNA reads TGCGCCAGCAGCCAACAGGCCATGAACACTGAAGCTTTCTTT. This codes for CASSQQAMNTEAFF.

This clone was found many times. V gene TRBV11-1 combines with J gene TRBJ2-7; 9 bases are shared with TRBD2. CDR3 length: 15 amino acids. Germline CDR1 and CDR2: SGHAT and FQDESV (reference sequence). V dropped 2 bases and J dropped 5; count of bases not matched to a gene: 7. The CDR3: CASSLRRGRADEQYF. The CDR3, as DNA: TGTGCCAGCAGCTTAAGGCGCGGGAGGGCCGACGAGCAGTACTTC.

This clone appeared a few times. Only one base separates this from a far larger clonotype, so it likely reflects a read error. The chain links TRBV7-2 to TRBJ2-7; TRBD2 matches 12 bases. Per germline, CDR1 SGHTA and CDR2 FQGNSA. Trimming cost V 8 bases and J 2 bases; bases outside gene matches: 1. This CDR3 is built from 13 residues. In DNA form, the CDR3 reads TGTGCCAGCGCTAGCGGGGGGGCCTACGAGCAGTACTTC. Translation: CASASGGAYEQYF.

The chain uses TRBV7-8 and TRBJ1-6; possibly TRBD1 for D (5 bases). The ends were cut back, 2 bases at V and 0 bases at J, with 14 bases in the middle. This CDR3 has 18 residues. Germline CDR1 SGHVS, CDR2 FQNEAQ. The CDR3 region is CASSLQGDSVSYNSPLHF. The CDR3 nucleotides are TGTGCCAGCAGCTTACAAGGCGACAGCGTCTCCTATAATTCACCCCTCCACTTT.

This clone appeared a single time. This sequence joins TRBV7-3 and TRBJ1-2; tentatively, D is TRBD1 (5 bases). The CDR3 is 15 amino acids. Trimming pared 2 bases from V and 0 bases from J, leaving 10 bases between. The germline CDR1 and CDR2 sequences are SGHTA and FQGTGA. This chain's CDR3 is CASSLDGGTNYGYTF. The CDR3 nucleotides read TGTGCCAGCAGCTTAGATGGGGGAACTAACTATGGCTACACCTTC.

The rearrangement uses TRBV7-2 and TRBJ2-7; 11 bases are a match to TRBD2. The trim removed 0 bases at V and 4 bases at J, leaving 5 bases unmatched. Germline V lookup: CDR1 SGHTA, CDR2 FQGNSA. This CDR3 comprises 16 residues. CDR3 amino acids: CASSLAIAGGFYEQYF. The CDR3 DNA sequence: TGTGCCAGCAGCTTAGCGATAGCGGGAGGGTTTTACGAGCAGTACTTC.

The rearrangement links TRBV4-3 to TRBJ2-1; D uncertain. Germline V gene sequence: CDR1 LGHNA, CDR2 YSLEER. V shed 0 bases and J shed 7 bases, with 7 bases lying between them. This CDR3 comprises 13 residues. CDR3 region: CASSQDYGNEQFF. CDR3 nucleotide sequence: TGCGCCAGCAGCCAAGATTACGGGAATGAGCAGTTCTTC.